The clone carrying this TCR beta chain was seen a handful of times. The antigen is undetermined. This specimen belongs to a study of T cells in Graves' hyperthyroidism and ophthalmopathy. Study observations and caveats: For ophthalmopathy, model prediction preceded onset by a median about 6 months.

Stable Graves' hyperthyroidism meant no ophthalmopathy progression within 18 months. Not enrolled were patients with uncontrolled infection, other autoimmune disease, pregnancy or lactation. Germline lookup yields CDR1 KGHDR and CDR2 SFDVKD. V dropped 0 bases and J dropped 9 bases, with 17 bases sitting between them. There are 16 residues in the CDR3. Regions amplified from RNA transcripts were the TCR beta CDR3 regions. First-round RT-PCR with HTBI primers amplified the TCR CDR3 region. One entry per CDR3 protein, called by TCRdb with MiXCR from the multiplex PCR reads. The sample has approximately 420,000 distinct CDR3 sequences; about 15% are singletons.

Sequencing was done on a sample of blood. The receptor was derived from a woman aged 30 to 39 with Graves' hyperthyroidism. This chain links TRBV24-1 with TRBJ2-1; possibly TRBD2 for D (5 bases). This CDR3 is CATSDLYGSEVGEQFF. The CDR3 DNA sequence: TGTGCCACCAGTGATTTGTATGGGAGTGAGGTGGGTGAGCAGTTCTTC.